The entry below gives a single TCR beta chain sequence along with its context. The antigen this receptor binds is unknown. Nothing much larger sits one base from this clone, and base qualities are not available. The record originates from a study of Graves' ophthalmopathy and Graves' hyperthyroidism (dated by TCRdb to between 2017 and 2018). Regarding the study in general: Peripheral blood was collected at initial diagnosis, prior to any treatment. An independent validation cohort comprised around 20 hyperthyroidism patients and 15 to 17 patients who later progressed from hyperthyroidism to ophthalmopathy. In roughly 6 hyperthyroidism patients, T-cell repertoires of thyroid tissue and blood were compared. To explore V-J signatures that distinguish ophthalmopathy from hyperthyroidism, a discovery set of about a hundred patients was enrolled, made up of 43 with ophthalmopathy and some 58 with stable hyperthyroidism. In total, approximately 130 blood samples were TCR-sequenced: some 43 ophthalmopathy, about 75 hyperthyroidism and about 17 hyperthyroidism-to-ophthalmopathy patients. Following sampling, methimazole starting at 30 mg daily was administered to hyperthyroidism patients, and high-dose intravenous methylprednisolone was administered to ophthalmopathy patients. The study used TCR beta repertoire signatures to distinguish Graves' ophthalmopathy from Graves' hyperthyroidism and to predict progression to ophthalmopathy. The investigation overall reported the following: Most of the expanded thyroid clonotypes with a frequency above 0.001 were also detected in blood, and it was suggested that the thyroid immune response may be reflected by blood repertoires. In validation, the model predicted ophthalmopathy progression with 70.59% sensitivity and approximately 72% specificity; some 13 predicted patients were CT-confirmed with GO in a median of approximately six months. Sample size was not statistically predetermined, and group allocation was not concealed from the investigators. In cross-validation, the 13-signature model distinguished ophthalmopathy from stable hyperthyroidism with 85% to 90% sensitivity and roughly 81% specificity, and in the test set the corresponding values were approximately 80% and 68%.

Ophthalmopathy patients were characterized by moderately to severely active disease, a Clinical Activity Score of at least 3, a NOSPECS grade of at least 4, and a disease duration under 3 months. Patients with other autoimmune diseases, uncontrolled infections, pregnancy or lactation were excluded from the study. Diagnosis relied on clinical symptoms, serum thyroxine, TRAb, thyroid ultrasound and orbital computed tomography. Ficoll-Paque density gradient centrifugation was used to isolate PBMCs from around 10 ml of fresh peripheral blood. Total RNA was extracted with Trizol reagent and quality-checked on an Agilent 2100 Bioanalyzer. For repertoire sequencing, TCR beta CDR3 regions were amplified from RNA transcripts. HTBI primers and the Qiagen OneStep RT-PCR kit were used in a first-round RT-PCR, which was followed by a second-round multiplex PCR, size selection and purification. Libraries were sequenced on an Illumina HiSeq2000 using paired-end 100 bp reads. Regarding the original processing steps: SOAPnuke was used for read processing, and reads with adapters, uncalled bases, a mean Phred below 15, or no exact constant-primer or identifier match were discarded. High-quality paired reads were merged with COPE v1.2.5. Unique nucleotide sequences were defined as clonotypes and aligned to IMGT TRB V, D and J references using MiTCR v1.1. Only V-J combinations with frequency above 0.0001 were analysed, covering about 99% of repertoires. A TCR clonal expansion and chaos score per V-J combination was defined as the ratio of F50 clonal expansion to chaos observed in the TCRdist matrix. Features were reduced by Welch's t-statistics and random forest to over ten V-J combinations, which fed a naive Bayes classifier. The similarity between thyroid and blood repertoires was quantified using the Morisita-Horn index. TCRdb took the public reads, trimmed them with fastp at Q25, ran MiXCR for clone calling and kept in-frame beta chains. Duplicate CDR3 protein sequences are folded into a single record with the most common DNA and genes. The V and J calls here are based on TCRdb, not the publication. This sample lists around 600,000 distinct CDR3 sequences; roughly two fifths were detected once. 2.5% to 3.5% of the sample is taken by the ten largest.

The CDR3 starts with the cysteine, ends with the phenylalanine, and has 16 residues. The CDR3 DNA has 48 bases and is translated from base 1. V is shortened by 0 bases, J by 4 bases, and the region joining them spans 13 bases. Based on the germline V gene, the CDR1 and CDR2 sequences are SNHLY and FYNNEI. The chain employs TRBV2 and TRBJ1-5; no D segment can be confidently identified. This TCR derives from an adult man with Graves' ophthalmopathy. The sequencing input was peripheral blood. For the CDR3, the sequence is CASSEAAGFGNQPQHF. The DNA sequence is given as TGTGCCAGCAGTGAAGCAGCGGGGTTCGGGAATCAGCCCCAGCATTTT.